This T cell receptor (beta chain) is drawn from a study of OX40 agonist ivuxolimab in advanced cancers. About this clone: Its antigen is unidentified.

Germline V gene lookup returns CDR1 LGHNA and CDR2 YNFKEQ. The CDR3 extends over 12 amino acids. The V gene lost 0 bases and the J gene lost 6 bases, with 6 bases spanning the gap. Generated by immunoSEQ multiplex PCR, the TCRdb table keeps only in-frame clones and is missing some. The sample records tens of thousands of clones, about nine tenths being singletons. Whole-study results and caveats: CD4+ and CD8+ blood T cells expanded clonally by week 6 at 0.1 to 3.0 mg/kg.

The chain links TRBV4-2 to TRBJ2-7; D is undetermined. This receptor was taken from an adult with an advanced solid tumor such as melanoma, head and neck, liver or kidney cancer. The sample consisted of CD4+ or CD8+ T cells sorted from blood, taken in a trial of the OX40 agonist ivuxolimab. CDR3 DNA: TGTGCCAGCAGCCAAGATTCGGGCGAGCAGTACTTC. Translated, it gives CASSQDSGEQYF.